Listed below are T cell receptor beta chains from one sample, sequenced in a study of CD8 T cells in Susac syndrome. A single record per CDR3 protein comes from TCRdb applying MiXCR to the immunoSEQ multiplex PCR reads. The sample shows about 73,000 distinct CDR3 sequences, about 95% of them seen only once. Sequenced material: CD8+ T cells from PBMCs. These receptors were collected from a human donor with multiple sclerosis. Both conserved end residues are part of each CDR3. Each record gives: J gene, D gene, V gene, CDR3 length, CDR3 protein, CDR3 DNA. A D gene is named only where the DNA matches it firmly.

TRBJ2-1	TRBD2	TRBV11-2	14	CAASSGGKYNEQFF	TGTGCAGCTTCCAGCGGGGGGAAATACAATGAGCAGTTCTTC
TRBJ2-1	-	TRBV3-1	15	CASSQEYLGTHEQFF	TGTGCCAGCAGCCAAGAATACCTGGGTACGCATGAGCAGTTCTTC
TRBJ2-7	TRBD1	TRBV3-1	14	CASSPQGQAYEQYF	TGTGCCAGCAGCCCTCAGGGACAGGCCTACGAGCAGTACTTC
TRBJ1-5	-	TRBV29-1	13	CSVLTSVGQPQHF	TGCAGCGTTCTTACATCGGTTGGTCAGCCCCAGCATTTT
TRBJ2-5	TRBD2	TRBV3-1	15	CASRVGSGVQGTQYF	TGTGCCAGCCGGGTTGGTAGCGGGGTCCAGGGGACCCAGTACTTC
TRBJ1-1	TRBD1	TRBV28	14	CASTEDRENTEAFF	TGTGCCAGCACCGAGGACAGGGAGAACACTGAAGCTTTCTTT
TRBJ1-5	-	TRBV9	15	CASSVGAGAHQPQHF	TGTGCCAGCAGCGTAGGAGCAGGGGCTCATCAGCCCCAGCATTTT
TRBJ1-1	-	TRBV7-3	12	CASSGLGSGAFF	TGTGCCAGCAGCGGGCTGGGGAGCGGAGCTTTCTTT
TRBJ1-2	-	TRBV7-9	18	CASSLVDSDRDRGYGYTF	TGTGCCAGCAGCTTAGTTGATTCCGACCGGGACCGAGGATATGGCTACACCTTC
TRBJ2-2	-	TRBV4-1	13	CASSQALDRELFF	TGCGCCAGCAGCCAAGCTCTCGACCGGGAGCTGTTTTTT
TRBJ2-7	-	TRBV30	11	CAWTWGGEQYF	TGTGCCTGGACTTGGGGCGGAGAGCAGTACTTC
TRBJ2-1	-	TRBV5-4	15	CASSLAGTPGNEQFF	TGTGCCAGCAGCTTGGCCGGGACACCCGGAAATGAGCAGTTCTTC
TRBJ2-1	TRBD2	TRBV19	15	CASSPGLAGGREQFF	TGTGCCAGTAGTCCGGGACTAGCGGGAGGGCGGGAGCAGTTCTTC
TRBJ2-3	-	TRBV3-1	12	CASSQGRDTQYF	TGTGCCAGCAGCCAAGGGAGAGATACGCAGTATTTT
TRBJ2-7	-	TRBV7-8	13	CASSFQPSYEQYF	TGTGCCAGCAGCTTCCAGCCGAGCTACGAGCAGTACTTC
TRBJ2-7	-	TRBV6-1	16	CASSERGARSSYEQYF	TGTGCCAGCAGTGAACGGGGAGCCAGGAGCTCCTACGAGCAGTACTTC